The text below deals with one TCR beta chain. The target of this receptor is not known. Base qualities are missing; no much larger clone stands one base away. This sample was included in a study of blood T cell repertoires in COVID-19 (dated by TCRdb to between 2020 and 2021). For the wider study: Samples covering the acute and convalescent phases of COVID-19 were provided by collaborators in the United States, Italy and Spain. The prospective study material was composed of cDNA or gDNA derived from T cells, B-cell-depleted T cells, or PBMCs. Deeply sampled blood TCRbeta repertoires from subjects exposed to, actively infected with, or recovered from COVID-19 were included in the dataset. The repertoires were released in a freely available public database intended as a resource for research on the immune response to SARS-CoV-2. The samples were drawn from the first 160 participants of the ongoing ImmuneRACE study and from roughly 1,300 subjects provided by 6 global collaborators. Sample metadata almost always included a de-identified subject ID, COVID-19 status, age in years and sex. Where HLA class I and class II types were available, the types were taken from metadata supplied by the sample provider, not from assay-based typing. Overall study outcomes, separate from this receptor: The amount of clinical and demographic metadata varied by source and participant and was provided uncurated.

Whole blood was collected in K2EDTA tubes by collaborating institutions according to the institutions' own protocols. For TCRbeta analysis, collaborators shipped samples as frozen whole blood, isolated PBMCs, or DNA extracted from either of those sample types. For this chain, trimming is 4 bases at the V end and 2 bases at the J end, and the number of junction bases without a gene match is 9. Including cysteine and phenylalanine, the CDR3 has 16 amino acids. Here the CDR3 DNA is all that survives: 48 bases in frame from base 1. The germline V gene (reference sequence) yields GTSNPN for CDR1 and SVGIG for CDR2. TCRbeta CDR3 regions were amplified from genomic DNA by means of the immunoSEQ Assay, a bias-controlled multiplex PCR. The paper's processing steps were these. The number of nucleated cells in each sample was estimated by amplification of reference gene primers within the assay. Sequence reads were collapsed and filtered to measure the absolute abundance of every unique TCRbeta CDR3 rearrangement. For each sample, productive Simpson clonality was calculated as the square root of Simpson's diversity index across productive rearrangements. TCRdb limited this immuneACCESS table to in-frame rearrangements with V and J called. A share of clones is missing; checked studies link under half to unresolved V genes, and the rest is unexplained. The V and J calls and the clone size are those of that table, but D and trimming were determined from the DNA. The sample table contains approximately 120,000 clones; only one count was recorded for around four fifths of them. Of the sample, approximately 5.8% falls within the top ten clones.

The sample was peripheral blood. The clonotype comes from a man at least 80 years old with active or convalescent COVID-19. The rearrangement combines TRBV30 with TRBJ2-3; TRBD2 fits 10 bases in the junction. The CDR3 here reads CAWTSPSGGSTDTQYF. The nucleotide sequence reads TGTGCCTGGACTTCACCTAGCGGGGGCTCCACAGATACGCAGTATTTT.